Below, 6 T cell receptor beta chains from the same sample are listed, as sequenced in a study of T cell responses to AZD1222 COVID-19 vaccine. Repertoires were generated with immunoSEQ multiplex PCR, while TCRdb's copy carries only in-frame clones and drops some. The sample holds about 170,000 clones, about 89% seen once. Sequences were derived from peripheral blood, sampled on day 0 of AZD1222 vaccination. The receptors derive from an adult in good health.

This CDR3 reads CSVGLNEQFF. The CDR3 region has the DNA TGCAGCGTTGGGCTCAATGAGCAGTTCTTC. The J gene is TRBJ2-1, the V gene TRBV29-1; no clear D gene. The CDR3 is 10 residues long. Germline-derived CDR1 and CDR2 are SQVTM and ANQGSEA. V lost 4 bases and J lost 6, with 4 bases in between.

V and J are TRBV5-1 and TRBJ1-6; perhaps TRBD1 as D (6 bases). The V gene's germline CDR1 is SGHRS and CDR2 YFSETQ. This CDR3 region has 14 residues. Deletions cut 4 bases from V and 9 bases from J, with 14 bases between. Written as DNA, the CDR3 is TGCGCCAGCAGCCCGGGGGCGGTGATTTCACCCCTCCACTTT. Amino acids: CASSPGAVISPLHF.

This rearrangement joins TRBV5-6 to TRBJ1-3; D is unresolved. Trimming cost V 0 bases and J 0 bases, with 10 bases left between them. Germline V gives CDR1 SGHDT, CDR2 YYEEEE. The CDR3 has 16 amino acids. The CDR3 sequence: CASSLASWHSGNTIYF. CDR3 sequence (DNA): TGTGCCAGCAGCTTGGCCAGTTGGCACTCTGGAAACACCATATATTTT.

The J gene is TRBJ1-1, the V gene TRBV9; 9 bases map to TRBD1. Germline assignment: CDR1 SGDLS and CDR2 YYNGEE. The CDR3 contains 13 residues. Losses at the gene ends were 3 bases for V and 3 bases for J; bases not matched to a gene: 0. Written as DNA, the CDR3 is TGTGCCAGCAGCGGGACAGGGGACACTGAAGCTTTCTTT. It translates to CASSGTGDTEAFF.

This clone showed up just a few times. V and J are TRBV19 and TRBJ2-1; 7 bases agree with TRBD2. The V gene's germline CDR1 is LNHDA and CDR2 SQIVND (reference sequence). The V and J ends lost 10 bases and 7 bases, in that order; junction bases with no gene match: 13. The CDR3 is made up of 14 amino acids. CDR3 protein: CATRGRSGGNEQFF. CDR3 bases: TGTGCCACCCGAGGGCGATCGGGGGGTAATGAGCAGTTCTTC.

The gene calls are TRBV19 and TRBJ2-1, with TRBD1 matching over 7 bases. This CDR3 spans 16 amino acids. Germline V lookup: CDR1 LNHDA, CDR2 SQIVND (reference sequence). V trimming: 4 bases; J trimming: 3 bases; junction bases outside the gene matches: 9. CDR3 DNA sequence: TGTGCCAGTAGTACTTACCGGGACAGATACTACAATGAGCAGTTCTTC. Translating gives CASSTYRDRYYNEQFF.